The clone carrying this T cell receptor beta chain was counted ten times or more. Antigen unknown. Assembly of TCR beta libraries relied on iRepertoire HTBI primers together with Arm-PCR of CDR3 regions. Each CDR3 protein gets one entry after TCRdb re-called the multiplex PCR reads with MiXCR. The sample gives some 460,000 distinct CDR3 sequences, about a sixth of which show up once; about 12% is in the top ten. This sample stems from a study of regulatory T cells in long-lasting Graves disease. There are 16 residues in the CDR3. CDR1 is SNHLY and CDR2 is FYNNEI in the germline V gene. V lost 6 bases to trimming and J lost 3 bases, with 20 bases between them. Time point noted: newly diagnosed GD, antithyroid drugs for less than 3 months. The TCR library was made from RNA extracted from PBMCs. General study findings and limits: Accuracy could have been hurt by small sample size.

These data were also reused for a study on T cells in Graves' hyperthyroidism and ophthalmopathy.

Sequencing was performed on peripheral blood mononuclear cells (PBMCs), taken at new diagnosis, from a patient treated with antithyroid drugs. The rearrangement links TRBV2 to TRBJ1-1; possibly TRBD1 for D (5 bases). This clonotype was sampled from a man between 35 and 55 years old with Graves disease. The CDR3 DNA is TGTGCCAGCAGGCCGCATATCGGGGCCCGTTACACTGAAGCTTTCTTT. Amino acids: CASRPHIGARYTEAFF.